Below, 14 T cell receptor beta chains from the same sample are listed, as sequenced in a study of radiotherapy plus CTLA-4 blockade in lung cancer. The repertoire was sequenced with immunoSEQ multiplex PCR; TCRdb's copy has only in-frame clones and lacks some. The sample lists 90,000 to 100,000 clones; around 80% were seen once. The sequencing used peripheral blood, collected from a patient treated with radiotherapy plus ipilimumab. These receptors all come from a human donor with non-small cell lung cancer that progressed on radiotherapy plus ipilimumab.

The gene calls are TRBV5-1 and TRBJ1-3, with 8 bases lining up with TRBD1. The CDR3 contains 16 residues. Germline V gene lookup returns CDR1 SGHRS and CDR2 YFSETQ. V was pared by 4 bases and J by 0 bases, with 6 bases of the junction left unmatched. Here the CDR3 DNA reads TGCGCCAGCAGCCTAAGGGACAGGAGCTCTGGAAACACCATATATTTT. It encodes CASSLRDRSSGNTIYF.

This chain joins TRBV29-1 and TRBJ2-7; no clear D gene. The germline V and J ends were trimmed by 6 bases and 5 bases, with 17 bases remaining between them. The CDR3 is 13 amino acids. Germline CDR1 and CDR2: SQVTM and ANQGSEA. The CDR3 loop is CSVVDPPLHEQYF. In DNA, the CDR3 is TGCAGCGTAGTGGACCCACCCCTCCACGAGCAGTACTTC.

J is TRBJ1-1 and V is TRBV28; possibly TRBD1 for D (6 bases). V lost 3 bases to trimming and J lost 0 bases, with 8 bases between them. There are 14 residues in the CDR3. CDR1 is MDHEN and CDR2 is SYDVKM in the germline V gene. The CDR3 protein is CASSFGTMNTEAFF. For the CDR3, the DNA is TGTGCCAGCAGTTTTGGGACAATGAACACTGAAGCTTTCTTT. The full variable domain, rest sourced from reference TRBV28 and TRBJ1-1, is DVKVTQSSRYLVKRTGEKVFLECVQDMDHENMFWYRQDPGLGLRLIYFSYDVKMKEKGDIPEGYSVSREKKERFSLILESASTNQTSMYLCASSFGTMNTEAFFGQGTRLTVV.

This clone was counted between two and nine times. J is TRBJ2-7 and V is TRBV7-9; 7 bases are shared with TRBD1. V was clipped by 5 bases and J by 7 bases; unmatched bases: 8. CDR3 length equals 13 residues. Germline lookup yields CDR1 SEHNR and CDR2 FQNEAQ (reference sequence). CDR3 coding DNA: TGTGCCAGCAGCACGACAGGGTCTGAGGAGCAGTACTTC. Translated: CASSTTGSEEQYF.

The CDR3 is CASSYNRDRGRQPQHF. The DNA of the CDR3 is TGTGCCAGCAGCTACAATAGGGACAGGGGGCGTCAGCCCCAGCATTTT. J is TRBJ1-5 and V is TRBV28; 12 bases fit TRBD1. The CDR3 length is 16 residues. Germline loops: CDR1 MDHEN, CDR2 SYDVKM. V shed 6 bases and J 6 bases; nucleotides not matched to a gene: 9. Supplemented by reference TRBV28 and TRBJ1-5, the full variable domain reads DVKVTQSSRYLVKRTGEKVFLECVQDMDHENMFWYRQDPGLGLRLIYFSYDVKMKEKGDIPEGYSVSREKKERFSLILESASTNQTSMYLCASSYNRDRGRQPQHFGDGTRLSIL.

The rearrangement links TRBV5-6 to TRBJ1-2; the D gene is possibly TRBD1 (6 bases). V lost 0 bases and J lost 6, with 12 bases in between. Germline V gene lookup returns CDR1 SGHDT and CDR2 YYEEEE. The CDR3 contains 14 residues. CDR3 in DNA: TGTGCCAGCAGCTTGGAAGACAGGAACCATGGCTACACCTTC. Amino acid sequence: CASSLEDRNHGYTF.

The gene calls are TRBV9 and TRBJ1-3; 8 nucleotides align to TRBD1. Germline assignment: CDR1 SGDLS and CDR2 YYNGEE. The CDR3 runs 19 residues. V was pared by 2 bases and J by 0 bases, with 13 bases of the junction left unmatched. CDR3 protein: CASSVGTGQGPVSGNTIYF. Here the CDR3 DNA reads TGTGCCAGCAGCGTGGGGACAGGTCAAGGCCCCGTCTCTGGAAACACCATATATTTT.

The gene calls are TRBV29-1 and TRBJ2-1, with D perhaps given as TRBD1 or TRBD2 (6 bases each). The V gene lost 6 bases and the J gene lost 7 bases, with 22 bases spanning the gap. Germline V gene lookup returns CDR1 SQVTM and CDR2 ANQGSEA. This CDR3 has 15 residues. For the CDR3, the DNA is TGCAGCGTCCGAGGGGGGCGGACAGTAGTTAATGAGCAGTTCTTC. It is translated as CSVRGGRTVVNEQFF.

The chain has TRBV4-1 and TRBJ1-3; D ambiguous. The CDR3 length is 17 residues. Germline V gene lookup returns CDR1 MGHRA and CDR2 YSYEKL. Deletions cut 0 bases from V and 0 bases from J, with 12 bases between. For the CDR3, the DNA is TGCGCCAGCAGCCAAGAAGGAAGTAGAAACTCTGGAAACACCATATATTTT. Translation gives CASSQEGSRNSGNTIYF.

This rearrangement joins TRBV4-1 to TRBJ2-7, with 9 bases identical to TRBD1. This CDR3 is built from 17 residues. V lost 3 bases and J lost 9; bases outside the gene matches: 18. Looked up from germline, CDR1 is MGHRA and CDR2 is YSYEKL. CDR3 region: CASSQSPGQGNPTRQYF. The CDR3 DNA is TGCGCCAGCAGCCAGTCTCCGGGACAGGGTAACCCTACGAGGCAGTACTTC.

The genes are TRBV21-1 and TRBJ2-4; the tabulated D call, TRBD2, remains unverified against the DNA. TRBV21-1 constitutes a pseudogene. This CDR3 region has 19 residues. CDR3 DNA: TGTGCCAGCAGCAAAGGGGGTAGCGGCGATGCCAGGCAGGTAAACATTCAGTACTTC. Encoded protein: CASSKGGSGDARQVNIQYF.

The chain couples TRBV7-2 to TRBJ2-1; TRBD2 aligns across 8 bases. The CDR3 spans 12 residues. With V trimmed by 4 bases and J by 13 bases, 6 bases remained unmatched. Germline V CDR1 and CDR2: SGHTA, FQGNSA. Here the CDR3 reads CASSYPGLAQFF. The CDR3 coding sequence is TGTGCCAGCAGCTATCCCGGACTAGCCCAGTTCTTC. Full variable domain (remainder filled in from reference TRBV7-2 and TRBJ2-1): GAGVSQSPSNKVTEKGKDVELRCDPISGHTALYWYRQSLGQGLEFLIYFQGNSAPDKSGLPSDRFSAERTGGSVSTLTIQRTQQEDSAVYLCASSYPGLAQFFGPGTRLTVL.

The J gene is TRBJ2-3, the V gene TRBV11-1; the D is unclear. The CDR3 runs 14 residues. Deletions cut 1 base from V and 8 bases from J, with 13 bases between. CDR1 SGHAT and CDR2 FQDESV come from the germline V gene (reference sequence). This CDR3 reads CASSLGAASPTQYF. The CDR3 nucleotides are TGTGCCAGCAGCTTAGGGGCGGCTAGTCCTACGCAGTATTTT.

To note about this clone: Relative to the germline gene, one junction end is altered; a read error may explain this. V and J are TRBV5-1 and TRBJ1-1; no reliable D call. Germline V CDR1 and CDR2: SGHRS, YFSETQ. This CDR3 spans 10 amino acids. In DNA form, the CDR3 reads TGTCTAGGGAGGGACACTGAAGCTTTCTTT. It yields the protein CLGRDTEAFF.